These 2 T cell receptor beta chains came from one sample sequenced in a study of T cell responses to AZD1222 COVID-19 vaccine. The method was immunoSEQ multiplex PCR; TCRdb's version includes in-frame clones alone and lacks a portion of them. The sample carries 150,000 to 200,000 clones, just over 85% recorded once. Sequencing was performed on peripheral blood, taken 28 days after the second AZD1222 dose. These receptor sequences come from an adult who received the AZD1222 COVID-19 vaccine.

The chain combines TRBV5-5 with TRBJ1-5; TRBD1 aligns across 10 bases. This CDR3 has 15 amino acids. V was clipped by 3 bases and J by 2 bases; unmatched bases: 2. Per the germline V gene, CDR1 is SGHKS and CDR2 is YYEKEE (reference sequence). DNA for the CDR3: TGTGCCAGCAGCTCGACAGGGGGCCGCAATCAGCCCCAGCATTTT. Its protein is CASSSTGGRNQPQHF. Using reference TRBV5-5 and TRBJ1-5 for the parts outside the CDR3, the full variable domain is DAGVTQSPTHLIKTRGQQVTLRCSPISGHKSVSWYQQVLGQGPQFIFQYYEKEERGRGNFPDRFSARQFPNYSSELNVNALLLGDSALYLCASSSTGGRNQPQHFGDGTRLSIL.

J is TRBJ2-5 and V is TRBV6-5; 9 bases agree with TRBD1. Looked up from germline, CDR1 is MNHEY and CDR2 is SVGAGI. The CDR3 sequence is 15 residues long. Trimming removed 6 bases from V and 2 bases from J; junction bases left unmatched: 7. CDR3 sequence: CASSIGTGHQETQYF. The CDR3 coding sequence is TGTGCCAGCAGCATCGGGACAGGGCATCAAGAGACCCAGTACTTC.